This is a list of T cell receptor beta chains from one sample in a study of blood T cell repertoires in COVID-19. Here immunoSEQ multiplex PCR was the method, and the copy in TCRdb shows in-frame clones only, minus some. The top ten clones hold more than 9% of a sample with 300,000 to 450,000 clones, roughly 86% of them seen once. Material: peripheral blood. Receptor source: a woman in her thirties with COVID-19, enrolled during active disease. Both conserved end residues are part of each CDR3. The D gene is left open where the match is weak. The size entry is marked missing in some rows and otherwise reads once, few, many or a size class.

J gene | clone size | D gene | V gene | CDR3 protein | CDR3 DNA
TRBJ2-2 | . | . | TRBV7-2 | CASSHSGRNGELFF | TGTGCCAGCAGCCATAGCGGTCGTAACGGGGAGCTGTTTTTT
TRBJ2-1 | once | TRBD2 | TRBV7-3 | CASSLTAGEGRPGGYEQFF | TGTGCCAGCAGCTTAACGGCGGGTGAAGGGAGACCGGGAGGCTATGAGCAGTTCTTC
TRBJ2-1 | . | . | TRBV13 | CASSLTVSGQFF | TGTGCCAGCAGCCTGACCGTATCAGGGCAGTTCTTC
TRBJ2-5 | . | TRBD2 | TRBV7-2 | CASSLGQLARGETQYF | TGTGCCAGCAGCTTAGGGCAACTGGCGCGGGGGGAGACCCAGTACTTC
TRBJ2-3 | . | . | TRBV7-9 | CASSLLGGSTDTQYF | TGTGCCAGCAGCTTACTGGGCGGGAGCACAGATACGCAGTATTTT
TRBJ2-3 | . | . | TRBV28 | CASSLGGARDTQYF | TGTGCCAGCAGTTTAGGAGGAGCCCGGGATACGCAGTATTTT
TRBJ2-1 | . | TRBD1 | TRBV7-3 | CASSWTGGSYNEQFF | TGTGCCAGCAGCTGGACAGGGGGCTCCTACAATGAGCAGTTCTTC
TRBJ2-7 | . | . | TRBV7-2 | CASSFGLGQYEQYF | TGTGCCAGCAGCTTCGGCCTGGGGCAATACGAGCAGTACTTC
TRBJ1-5 | . | . | TRBV4-1 | CASSQEVGVPNQPQHF | TGCGCCAGCAGCCAAGAGGTCGGGGTTCCCAATCAGCCCCAGCATTTT
TRBJ2-6 | . | . | TRBV27 | CASSRPGLSSGANVLTF | TGTGCCAGCAGCAGACCGGGACTCAGCTCTGGGGCCAACGTCCTGACTTTC
TRBJ2-7 | . | TRBD2 | TRBV5-1 | CASSLALQREPHEQYF | TGCGCCAGCAGCTTGGCCCTACAGCGGGAGCCCCACGAGCAGTACTTC
TRBJ2-4 | once | . | TRBV6-6 | CASSTPGERAKNIQYF | TGTGCCAGCAGTACCCCAGGGGAGAGGGCCAAAAACATTCAGTACTTC
TRBJ2-1 | . | TRBD2 | TRBV11-1 | CATGGGFRNNEQFF | TGTGCCACCGGGGGGGGATTTAGGAACAATGAGCAGTTCTTC
TRBJ2-3 | . | . | TRBV7-2 | CASSQEWRGATDTQYF | TGTGCCAGCAGCCAGGAGTGGCGGGGAGCAACAGATACGCAGTATTTT
TRBJ1-3 | . | TRBD1 | TRBV9 | CASSAYRGLNTIYF | TGTGCCAGCAGCGCGTACAGGGGGCTAAACACCATATATTTT
TRBJ1-1 | once | . | TRBV7-6 | CASSLERGLNTEAFF | TGTGCCAGCAGCTTAGAAAGGGGCCTGAACACTGAAGCTTTCTTT
TRBJ2-7 | . | TRBD2 | TRBV19 | CASSIVRGAYEQYF | TGTGCCAGTAGTATAGTCCGGGGGGCCTACGAGCAGTACTTC
TRBJ2-1 | . | TRBD2 | TRBV14 | CASSQGSGRYNEQFF | TGTGCCAGCAGCCAAGGGAGCGGGAGATACAATGAGCAGTTCTTC
TRBJ2-7 | . | . | TRBV5-4 | CASSIQGRNEQYF | TGTGCCAGCAGCATACAGGGACGCAACGAGCAGTACTTC
TRBJ1-1 | few | TRBD1 | TRBV28 | CASSWTGRNTEAFF | TGTGCCAGCAGTTGGACAGGCCGGAACACTGAAGCTTTCTTT
TRBJ1-3 | . | TRBD1 | TRBV30 | CASKDRRNTIYF | TGTGCCTCTAAGGACAGGCGAAACACCATATATTTT
TRBJ2-3 | . | TRBD2 | TRBV5-6 | CASSFPGLAGPTDTQYF | TGTGCCAGCAGCTTCCCGGGACTAGCGGGCCCGACAGATACGCAGTATTTT
TRBJ2-3 | . | . | TRBV7-3 | CASSLMGAGADTQYF | TGTGCCAGCAGCTTAATGGGGGCCGGCGCAGATACGCAGTATTTT
TRBJ2-1 | . | . | TRBV30 | CAWWPSKDNEQFF | TGTGCCTGGTGGCCCTCAAAAGACAATGAGCAGTTCTTC
TRBJ2-7 | . | . | TRBV5-1 | CASSFLPGEQREQYF | TGCGCCAGCAGCTTCTTGCCAGGGGAGCAACGCGAGCAGTACTTC
TRBJ2-1 | . | TRBD2 | TRBV19 | CASSAGLAYYNEQFF | TGTGCCAGTAGTGCCGGACTAGCGTATTACAATGAGCAGTTCTTC
TRBJ2-2 | . | TRBD2 | TRBV19 | CASSRLAGGPLSNTGELFF | TGTGCCAGTAGCCGACTAGCGGGAGGGCCCTTATCGAACACCGGGGAGCTGTTTTTT
TRBJ2-3 | . | . | TRBV6-1 | CASSETGLTTDTQYF | TGTGCCAGCAGTGAAACAGGGTTAACCACAGATACGCAGTATTTT
TRBJ1-2 | . | . | TRBV4-1 | CASSRPGETGYGYTF | TGCGCCAGCAGCCGACCAGGCGAAACGGGGTATGGCTACACCTTC
TRBJ2-7 | . | TRBD2 | TRBV6-1 | CASSEGIAGSSYEQYF | TGTGCCAGCAGTGAGGGGATAGCGGGTAGCTCCTACGAGCAGTACTTC
TRBJ1-5 | . | TRBD1 | TRBV28 | CASRSRGRGSNQPQHF | TGTGCCAGCAGATCCAGGGGGCGAGGGAGCAATCAGCCCCAGCATTTT
TRBJ2-3 | once | TRBD2 | TRBV7-2 | CASSSQTSGRAADTQYF | TGTGCCAGCAGCTCGCAAACTAGCGGGAGGGCCGCAGATACGCAGTATTTT
TRBJ1-2 | once | TRBD1 | TRBV3-1/TRBV3-2 | CASSLRTGGYGYTF | TGTGCCAGCAGCCTGCGGACAGGGGGCTATGGCTACACCTTC
TRBJ2-5 | . | TRBD2 | TRBV2 | CASSEILAGVETQYF | TGTGCCAGCAGTGAAATCCTAGCGGGAGTGGAGACCCAGTACTTC
TRBJ1-1 | . | . | TRBV27 | CASSLQVNTEAFF | TGTGCCAGCAGTTTACAGGTGAACACTGAAGCTTTCTTT
TRBJ2-1 | few | TRBD2 | TRBV6-5 | CASSQREGYNEQFF | TGTGCCAGCAGCCAGCGGGAGGGATACAATGAGCAGTTCTTC
TRBJ2-2 | . | . | TRBV3-1/TRBV3-2 | CASSQVTAGELFF | TGTGCCAGCAGCCAAGTGACAGCCGGGGAGCTGTTTTTT
TRBJ2-3 | . | . | TRBV7-9 | CASGQTLSTDTQYF | TGTGCCAGCGGACAGACACTTAGCACAGATACGCAGTATTTT
TRBJ1-1 | few | . | TRBV25-1 | CASQTGNTEAFF | TGTGCCAGCCAGACAGGGAACACTGAAGCTTTCTTT
TRBJ2-7 | once | . | TRBV28 | CASSTPGTPTYEQYF | TGTGCCAGCAGTACCCCCGGGACACCTACCTACGAGCAGTACTTC
TRBJ2-5 | . | TRBD2 | TRBV6-4 | CASSDLAGQETQYF | TGTGCCAGCAGTGACCTAGCGGGCCAAGAGACCCAGTACTTC
TRBJ2-1 | . | TRBD2 | TRBV11-3 | CASSLGTSSSEQFF | TGTGCCAGCAGCTTAGGGACTAGTTCGTCTGAGCAGTTCTTC
TRBJ2-1 | once | . | TRBV5-1 | CASSLYRDTYNEQFF | TGCGCCAGCAGCTTATACAGGGACACCTACAATGAGCAGTTCTTC
TRBJ2-7 | few | . | TRBV20-1 | CSARDNYEQYF | TGCAGTGCTAGAGACAACTACGAGCAGTACTTC
TRBJ2-1 | . | . | TRBV28 | CASKLGNNEQFF | TGTGCCAGCAAACTAGGTAACAATGAGCAGTTCTTC
TRBJ1-2 | . | . | TRBV29-1 | CSVEDLRRVYGYTF | TGCAGCGTTGAAGATCTCCGCAGGGTCTATGGCTACACCTTC
TRBJ2-7 | . | TRBD1 | TRBV28 | CASSSSLSGQVSYEQYF | TGTGCCAGCAGTTCCTCCCTATCGGGACAGGTCTCCTACGAGCAGTACTTC
TRBJ2-7 | . | TRBD2 | TRBV30 | CAWSVLAGTYEQYF | TGTGCCTGGAGTGTACTAGCGGGAACCTACGAGCAGTACTTC
TRBJ2-1 | . | TRBD2 | TRBV4-3 | CASSQEGLAGYNEQFF | TGCGCCAGCAGCCAAGAAGGTCTAGCGGGGTACAATGAGCAGTTCTTC
TRBJ2-2 | few | . | TRBV3-1/TRBV3-2 | CASSQQAGTGELFF | TGTGCCAGCAGCCAACAGGCAGGCACCGGGGAGCTGTTTTTT
TRBJ1-1 | . | TRBD1 | TRBV9 | CASSGTGGPNTEAFF | TGTGCCAGCAGCGGGACAGGGGGCCCGAACACTGAAGCTTTCTTT
TRBJ1-4 | . | . | TRBV19 | CASSPRRRTNEKLFF | TGTGCCAGTAGTCCGCGAAGAAGAACTAATGAAAAACTGTTTTTT